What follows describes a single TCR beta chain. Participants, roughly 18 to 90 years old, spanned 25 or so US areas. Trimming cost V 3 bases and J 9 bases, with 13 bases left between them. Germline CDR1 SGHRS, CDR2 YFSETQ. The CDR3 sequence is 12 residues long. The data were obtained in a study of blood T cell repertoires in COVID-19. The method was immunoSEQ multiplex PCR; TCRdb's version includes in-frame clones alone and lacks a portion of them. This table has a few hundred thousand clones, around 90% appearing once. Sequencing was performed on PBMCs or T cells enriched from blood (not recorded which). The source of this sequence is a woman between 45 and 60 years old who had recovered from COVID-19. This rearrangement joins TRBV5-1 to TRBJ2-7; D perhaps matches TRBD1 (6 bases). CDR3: CASSWDTEVQYF. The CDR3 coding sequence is TGCGCCAGCAGCTGGGACACGGAGGTGCAGTACTTC.